The 25 T cell receptor beta chains given below trace back to one sample, sequenced in a study of T cell responses to AZD1222 COVID-19 vaccine. Libraries were prepared by immunoSEQ multiplex PCR; TCRdb keeps only in-frame clonotypes and omits some of them. In the table there are approximately 120,000 clones, 89% of which are singletons. The sample consisted of peripheral blood, taken on day 0 of AZD1222 vaccination. The receptors shown here come from an adult in good health.

The V and J genes are TRBV27 and TRBJ2-6; perhaps TRBD1 as D (5 bases). Trimming took off 6 bases at V and 1 base at J, with 10 bases between the two ends. In germline, CDR1 is MNHEY, CDR2 SMNVEV (reference sequence). The CDR3 is 15 residues long. CDR3 sequence: CASRSGLSGANVLTF. The CDR3 region has the DNA TGTGCCAGCAGATCAGGGTTGTCTGGGGCCAACGTCCTGACTTTC.

This clone is labeled medium-sized. The rearrangement links TRBV5-1 to TRBJ1-2; 9 nucleotides match TRBD1. With V trimmed by 4 bases and J by 3 bases, 10 bases remained unmatched. The length of the CDR3 is 16 residues. From germline, CDR1 is SGHRS and CDR2 YFSETQ. The DNA of the CDR3 is TGCGCCAGCAGCACCACCGGACAGGGGACACACTATGGCTACACCTTC. Translation: CASSTTGQGTHYGYTF.

V and J are TRBV5-1 and TRBJ2-2, with 10 nucleotides matching TRBD1. The CDR3 is made up of 15 amino acids. Trimming removed 5 bases from V and 7 bases from J; junction bases left unmatched: 8. Germline V gene lookup returns CDR1 SGHRS and CDR2 YFSETQ. The CDR3 DNA reads as TGCGCCAGCAGGGCCGGGACAGGGGTTATCGGGGAGCTGTTTTTT. Protein product: CASRAGTGVIGELFF.

The chain recombines TRBV7-9 with TRBJ1-4, with D perhaps TRBD1 (5 bases). CDR1 and CDR2 (germline): SEHNR, FQNEAQ (reference sequence). The CDR3 sequence is 16 residues long. Trimming shortened V by 3 bases and J by 5 bases, and 16 bases separated the two germline ends. The CDR3 DNA is TGTGCCAGCAGCTTCATAAGACAGACCGTAAATGAAAAACTGTTTTTT. It codes for CASSFIRQTVNEKLFF.

The rearrangement links TRBV4-2 to TRBJ1-5, with D possibly TRBD1 on 5 matching bases. The CDR3 length is 15 residues. V was cut by 1 base and J by 3 bases, with 10 bases left in between. The germline V gene has CDR1 LGHNA and CDR2 YNFKEQ. CDR3 nucleotides: TGTGCCAGCAGCCAAGGGCCGGGACTCAATCAGCCCCAGCATTTT. Translated, it gives CASSQGPGLNQPQHF.

The chain carries TRBV5-4 and TRBJ2-1; D possibly corresponds to TRBD2 (5 bases). CDR3 length: 14 amino acids. Germline V gene lookup returns CDR1 SGHNT and CDR2 YYREEE (reference sequence). V lost 0 bases, J lost 6 bases, and 10 bases lay in between. The CDR3 DNA follows: TGTGCCAGCAGCTTGGTTGGCGGGTTCAATGAGCAGTTCTTC. This translates into CASSLVGGFNEQFF.

This chain uses TRBV25-1 with TRBJ1-5, with TRBD1 as a possible D gene (6 bases). Germline loops: CDR1 MGHDK, CDR2 SYGVNS. V was shortened by 4 bases and J by 11 bases, with 9 bases between the two germline ends. CDR3 length equals 11 residues. The CDR3 sequence is CASSGDRTQHF. For the CDR3, the DNA is TGTGCCAGCAGTGGAGACAGGACCCAGCATTTT.

V usage is TRBV5-1 and J usage is TRBJ1-2, with unresolved D. Germline V lookup: CDR1 SGHRS, CDR2 YFSETQ. CDR3 size: 13 residues. Trimming removed 0 bases at V and 3 bases at J, with 6 bases between. CDR3 DNA sequence: TGCGCCAGCAGCTTGGTTTCGGACTATGGCTACACCTTC. This codes for CASSLVSDYGYTF.

This chain links TRBV9 with TRBJ2-7; no reliable D call. Between the trimmed V and J ends, which lost 0 bases and 4 bases, there was a span of 11 bases. Germline-derived CDR1 and CDR2 are SGDLS and YYNGEE. This CDR3 contains 14 residues. The CDR3 coding sequence is TGTGCCAGCAGCGTAGAGGCAGGCTCTTACGAGCAGTACTTC. This sequence encodes CASSVEAGSYEQYF.

A remark on this clone: At one of its ends the junction is not consistent with the germline gene, which may arise from a read error. The rearrangement uses TRBV27 and TRBJ2-7; D is perhaps TRBD1 or TRBD2 (5 bases each). Germline CDR1 is MNHEY and CDR2 is SMNVEV (reference sequence). The CDR3 covers 14 residues. CDR3: CASSLGAPPYGIDF. Here the CDR3 DNA reads TGTGCCAGCAGCCTCGGGGCGCCACCTTACGGAATCGACTTC.

For this clone: Sequence at one end of the junction differs from germline and may be a read error. The chain combines TRBV7-6 with TRBJ2-5, with no clear D. Germline CDR1 SGHVS, CDR2 FNYEAQ. CDR3 length: 15 amino acids. The CDR3 is CASSSQAHPGPPRDF. CDR3 coding DNA: TGTGCCAGCAGCTCACAAGCGCACCCAGGACCGCCTCGAGACTTC.

V is TRBV13 and J is TRBJ2-6; D is unresolved. The CDR3 extends over 12 amino acids. Trimming left V 6 bases short and J 2 bases short, with 2 bases between. Germline values: CDR1 PRHDT, CDR2 FYEKMQ (reference sequence). The CDR3 loop is CASSTGANVLTF. DNA of the CDR3: TGTGCCAGCAGTACTGGGGCCAACGTCCTGACTTTC.

V usage is TRBV24-1 and J usage is TRBJ1-2; 7 positions agree with TRBD1. V was clipped by 3 bases and J by 4 bases; unmatched bases: 4. Germline assignment: CDR1 KGHDR and CDR2 SFDVKD. CDR3 length equals 14 residues. CDR3 sequence reads: CATSDPGTVYGYTF. Written as DNA, the CDR3 is TGTGCCACCAGTGATCCCGGGACAGTCTATGGCTACACCTTC.

V usage is TRBV29-1 and J usage is TRBJ2-3, with D possibly being TRBD1 or TRBD2 (5 bases each). Germline V gene data show CDR1 as SQVTM and CDR2 as ANQGSEA. The CDR3 contains 14 residues. Trimming pared 0 bases from V and 1 base from J, leaving 8 bases between. The chain's CDR3 is CSVEEGVGTDTQYF. For the CDR3, the DNA is TGCAGCGTTGAAGAGGGGGTAGGCACAGATACGCAGTATTTT.

The rearrangement links TRBV9 to TRBJ2-1, with a weak D call TRBD1 (6 bases). V lost 3 bases to trimming and J lost 6 bases, with 16 bases between them. CDR3 length: 15 amino acids. Per germline, CDR1 SGDLS and CDR2 YYNGEE. The CDR3 region is CASSALNRESNEQFF. The CDR3 region has the DNA TGTGCCAGCAGCGCCCTAAACAGGGAATCCAATGAGCAGTTCTTC.

The rearrangement uses TRBV30 and TRBJ2-7; D possibly corresponds to TRBD2 (6 bases). Trimming left V 2 bases short and J 4 bases short, with 12 bases between. Germline CDR1 GTSNPN, CDR2 SVGIG (reference sequence). The CDR3 loop spans 13 amino acids. The CDR3 sequence: CAWSPGLQYEQYF. The DNA of the CDR3 is TGTGCCTGGAGTCCGGGACTCCAGTACGAGCAGTACTTC.

This chain links TRBV15 with TRBJ1-5; 8 positions agree with TRBD1. This CDR3 region has 15 residues. The trim removed 5 bases at V and 4 bases at J, leaving 7 bases unmatched. The germline V gene encodes CDR1 LNHNV and CDR2 YYDKDF (reference sequence). CDR3 residues: CATSFDRGPNQPQHF. The CDR3 region has the DNA TGTGCCACCAGCTTCGACAGGGGACCGAATCAGCCCCAGCATTTT.

This chain links TRBV6-5 with TRBJ1-2; a weak D match, TRBD1 (5 bases). Germline V lookup: CDR1 MNHEY, CDR2 SVGAGI. Trimming cost V 5 bases and J 8 bases, with 18 bases left between them. The CDR3 is 14 amino acids. In nucleotides, the CDR3 is TGTGCCAGCAGTCCCGGGACCCCTACGGGGGGCTACACCTTC. Translation: CASSPGTPTGGYTF.

In its sample, this clone was seen a few times. The V call is TRBV24-1, the J call TRBJ1-4; 10 bases are shared with TRBD1. Germline CDR1 reads KGHDR; CDR2 reads SFDVKD. Germline trimming cut 3 bases from V and 5 bases from J; bases unmatched to any gene: 2. This CDR3 comprises 15 residues. The CDR3 spells CATSDPGQGNEKLFF. The DNA of the CDR3 is TGTGCCACCAGTGATCCGGGACAGGGGAATGAAAAACTGTTTTTT.

The chain has TRBV27 and TRBJ2-1; 10 nucleotides agree with TRBD2. From germline, CDR1 is MNHEY and CDR2 SMNVEV (reference sequence). The trim removed 6 bases at V and 7 bases at J, leaving 6 bases unmatched. There are 14 residues in the CDR3. CDR3 in amino acids: CASRGLAGENEQFF. As DNA, the CDR3 is TGTGCCAGCAGGGGGCTAGCGGGAGAGAATGAGCAGTTCTTC.

The chain has TRBV11-1 and TRBJ2-2; perhaps TRBD1 as D (5 bases). Per germline, CDR1 SGHAT and CDR2 FQDESV (reference sequence). V shed 5 bases and J shed 6 bases, with 10 bases lying between them. The CDR3 runs to 13 residues. This chain's CDR3 is CASSLRAAGELFF. The CDR3 bases are TGTGCCAGCAGCCTCAGGGCAGCCGGGGAGCTGTTTTTT.

The CDR3 is CASSQDLERLGSYEQFF. In DNA form, the CDR3 reads TGTGCCAGCAGCCAAGATCTAGAGAGACTAGGATCCTATGAGCAGTTCTTC. The chain links TRBV3-1 (or the pseudogene TRBV3-2) to TRBJ2-1, with D tentatively TRBD2 (6 bases). The CDR3 has 17 residues. CDR1 and CDR2 (germline): LGHDT, YNNKEL (reference sequence). Trimming removed 0 bases at V and 8 bases at J, with 20 bases between.

This chain uses TRBV29-1 with TRBJ1-6; D is unclear. The V end lost 4 bases, the J end lost 5 bases, and 6 bases lay between the germline ends. CDR1 and CDR2 (germline): SQVTM, ANQGSEA. The CDR3 extends over 12 amino acids. The CDR3, as DNA: TGCAGCGTTGTTCGCAATAATTCACCCCTCCACTTT. Protein: CSVVRNNSPLHF.

The chain links TRBV7-2 to TRBJ2-2; 8 nucleotides line up with TRBD2. CDR1 and CDR2 from the germline V gene are SGHTA and FQGNSA. CDR3 length equals 17 residues. Trimming removed 5 bases from V and 5 bases from J; junction bases left unmatched: 13. DNA for the CDR3: TGTGCCAGCAGCCTCTTCTCAGGCGGGGGGCGGACCGGGGAGCTGTTTTTT. The encoded protein is CASSLFSGGGRTGELFF. The whole variable domain, remainder taken from reference TRBV7-2 and TRBJ2-2, is GAGVSQSPSNKVTEKGKDVELRCDPISGHTALYWYRQSLGQGLEFLIYFQGNSAPDKSGLPSDRFSAERTGGSVSTLTIQRTQQEDSAVYLCASSLFSGGGRTGELFFGEGSRLTVL.

This chain joins TRBV11-2 and TRBJ2-7, with TRBD1 as a possible D gene (5 bases). Trimming removed 4 bases from V and 0 bases from J, with 16 bases in between. Per the germline V gene, CDR1 is SGHAT and CDR2 is FQNNGV. The CDR3 has 16 residues. The CDR3 loop is CASSYDTRQSSYEQYF. CDR3 in DNA: TGTGCCAGCAGCTACGACACACGACAGAGCTCCTACGAGCAGTACTTC.